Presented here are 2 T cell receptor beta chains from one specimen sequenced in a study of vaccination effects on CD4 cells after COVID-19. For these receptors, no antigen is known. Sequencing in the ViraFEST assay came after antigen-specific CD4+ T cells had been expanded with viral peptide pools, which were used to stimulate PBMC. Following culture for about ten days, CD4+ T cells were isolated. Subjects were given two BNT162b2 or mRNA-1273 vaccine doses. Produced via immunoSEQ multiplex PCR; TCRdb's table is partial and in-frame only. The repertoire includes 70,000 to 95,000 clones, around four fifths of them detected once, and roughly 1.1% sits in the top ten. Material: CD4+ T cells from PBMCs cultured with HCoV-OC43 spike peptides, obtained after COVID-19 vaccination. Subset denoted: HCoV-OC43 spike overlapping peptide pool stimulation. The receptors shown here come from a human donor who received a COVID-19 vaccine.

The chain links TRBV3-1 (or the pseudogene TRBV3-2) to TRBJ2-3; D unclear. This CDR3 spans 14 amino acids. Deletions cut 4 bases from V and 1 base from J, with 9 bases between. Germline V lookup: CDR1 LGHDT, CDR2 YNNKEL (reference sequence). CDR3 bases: TGTGCCAGCAGCCCTTCTACTGGCACAGATACGCAGTATTTT. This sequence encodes CASSPSTGTDTQYF.

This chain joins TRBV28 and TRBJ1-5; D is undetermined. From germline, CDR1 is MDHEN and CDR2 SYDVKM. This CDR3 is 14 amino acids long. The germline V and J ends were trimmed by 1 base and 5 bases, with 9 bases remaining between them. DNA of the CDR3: TGTGCCAGCAGTTTATTTGGCGGCTATCAGCCCCAGCATTTT. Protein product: CASSLFGGYQPQHF.